This is a list of T cell receptor beta chains from one sample in a study of response to subunit inactivated influenza vaccine. TCRdb itself ran the RT-PCR reads through MiXCR, one entry per CDR3 protein. There are about half a million distinct CDR3 sequences in the sample; under 9% occur only once, and roughly 13% lies in the top ten. The specimen was PBMCs from blood, collected around 25 months after vaccination. These receptors all stem from a man between 50 and 69 years old who received an inactivated influenza vaccine. The CDR3 runs from the conserved cysteine through the conserved F or W. The D gene is left open where the match is weak.

TRBD1,TRBV18,CASSPGQGVRTEAFF
.,TRBV7-2,CASSLAAGDEQYF
TRBD1,TRBV9,CASSVGQGPAYEQYF
.,TRBV9,CASSAPELGNEQFF
TRBD1,TRBV6-1,CAGNRGSADPYGYTF
.,TRBV6-5,CASSYGAGGNTIYF
.,TRBV14,CASSPQPGRRTEAFF
TRBD1,TRBV6-1,CASSKDRTGARLGQTGELFF
.,TRBV6-5,CASSYSQNTGELFF
.,TRBV7-8,CASSLFREQTETQYF
TRBD2,TRBV3-1,CASSLGRGGPNEQFF
.,TRBV7-9,CASSATQIDNEQFF
TRBD1,TRBV29-1,CSVATGTGSEKLFF
TRBD2,TRBV7-2,CASRRGTSRYNEQFF
.,TRBV24-1,CATSDFLIDREVNSGTTQYF
TRBD1,TRBV4-2,CASSQEGQRQETQYF
.,TRBV20-1,CSARDRSGPDTQYF
.,TRBV7-8,CASSFRHRSSNTQYF
.,TRBV29-1,CSSRQQETQYF
.,TRBV6-4,CASSDSTLAIRSTDTQYF
TRBD1,TRBV12-3/TRBV12-4,CASSSGTGGAGELFF
TRBD2,TRBV20-1,CSARDVVAGVDEQFF
.,TRBV18,CASSPQHDSNWPQHF
TRBD1,TRBV11-2,CASSLDGAGGFYNSPLHF
.,TRBV25-1,CASSESIPPSEQYF
.,TRBV7-2,CASSPHMSTGELFF
TRBD1,TRBV12-3/TRBV12-4,CASRETGGAGSPLHF
.,TRBV18,CASSPQPYEQYF
TRBD1,TRBV20-1,CSASLGTGSYEQYF
TRBD1,TRBV20-1,CSASPSAGGRNSPLHF
TRBD1,TRBV7-6,CASSYTDRGIGELFF
.,TRBV12-3/TRBV12-4,CASSLWGSNEKLFF
.,TRBV20-1,CSAGRTPNQPQHF
TRBD1,TRBV4-1,CASSQEGTGVGEQYF
TRBD1,TRBV29-1,CSVGQGTGWGETQYF
.,TRBV14,CASSLATGVYNEQFF
TRBD1,TRBV6-1,CASTEWGQTTDTQYF
TRBD1,TRBV20-1,CSARDRYDRAVDSPLHF
.,TRBV10-3,CAISSRGAPTGELFF
.,TRBV20-1,CSARDKLNPYYEQYF
.,TRBV7-9,CASSLDGVRTDTQYF
.,TRBV7-2,CASSRGGATGELFF
TRBD2,TRBV11-2,CASSLHPGLVPFSRPDTQYF
.,TRBV3-1,CASSLKGTLHF
.,TRBV20-1,CSAFQGDGVNEQFF
TRBD1,TRBV20-1,CSADRADRANTGELFF
.,TRBV7-9,CASSQDGRVGIQYF
TRBD1,TRBV7-8,CASSPGTVNQPQHF
.,TRBV27,CASRLQNQETQYF
.,TRBV11-2,CASSLPRWYSNQPQHF
TRBD1,TRBV5-6,CASSVTGLSQPQHF
.,TRBV10-3,CAISESIAGYEAFF
.,TRBV20-1,CSANRNSGNTIYF
TRBD1,TRBV5-1,CASYSRDRADTQYF